This T cell receptor beta chain comes out of a study of T cells after yellow fever vaccination. Findings of the study overall: Among primary-vaccination clones, most reappeared after the booster, at around 97% for CD4 and approximately 90% for CD8. Contaminants from the bulk population, in the form of abundant clonotypes, could be found in FACS-sorted repertoires. A small share of clonotypes appeared in both CD4 and CD8 compartments.

Generation of TCR cDNA used 5'RACE template switching (which added a universal primer site and UMIs). TCRdb ran MiXCR on the 5' RACE reads and lists one entry per CDR3 protein. The data show more than 300,000 distinct CDR3 sequences, around 10% seen once. This clonotype was recorded a few times. Its antigen is as yet unknown. This specimen was CD4+ T cells sorted from PBMCs, taken 45 days after the yellow fever booster vaccination. This clonotype was sampled from a man between 18 and 29 years old who received the YFV17D yellow fever vaccine.

The CDR3 coding sequence is TGTGCCATCAGTGAGGGCAGGGCCAGAGTCAGCTATGGCTACACCTTC. Protein: CAISEGRARVSYGYTF. The chain links TRBV10-3 to TRBJ1-2; possibly TRBD1 for D (5 bases). Germline V gene sequence: CDR1 ENHRY, CDR2 SYGVKD. The CDR3 has 16 residues. Trimming left V 2 bases short and J 4 bases short, with 17 bases between.